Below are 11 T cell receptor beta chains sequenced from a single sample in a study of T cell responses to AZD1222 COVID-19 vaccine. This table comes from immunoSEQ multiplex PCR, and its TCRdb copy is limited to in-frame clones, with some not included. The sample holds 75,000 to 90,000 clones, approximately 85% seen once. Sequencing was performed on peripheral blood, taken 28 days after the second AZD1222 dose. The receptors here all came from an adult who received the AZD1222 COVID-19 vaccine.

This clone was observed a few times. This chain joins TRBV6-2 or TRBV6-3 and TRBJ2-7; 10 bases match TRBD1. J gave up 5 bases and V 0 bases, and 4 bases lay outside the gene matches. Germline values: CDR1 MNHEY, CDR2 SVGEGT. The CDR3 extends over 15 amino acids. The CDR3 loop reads CASSYSLTGGHEQYF. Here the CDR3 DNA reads TGTGCCAGCAGTTACTCCCTGACAGGGGGCCACGAGCAGTACTTC.

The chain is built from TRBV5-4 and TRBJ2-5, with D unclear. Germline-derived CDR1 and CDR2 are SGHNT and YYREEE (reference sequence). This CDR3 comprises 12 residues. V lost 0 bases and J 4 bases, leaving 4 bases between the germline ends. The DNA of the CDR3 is TGTGCCAGCAGCTTGGCGGGAGAGACCCAGTACTTC. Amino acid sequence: CASSLAGETQYF.

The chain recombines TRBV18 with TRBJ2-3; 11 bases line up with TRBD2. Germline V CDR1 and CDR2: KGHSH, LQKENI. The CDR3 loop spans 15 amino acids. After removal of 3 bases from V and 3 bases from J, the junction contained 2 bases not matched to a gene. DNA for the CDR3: TGTGCCAGCTCACCGACTAGCGGGGCAACAGATACGCAGTATTTT. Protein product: CASSPTSGATDTQYF.

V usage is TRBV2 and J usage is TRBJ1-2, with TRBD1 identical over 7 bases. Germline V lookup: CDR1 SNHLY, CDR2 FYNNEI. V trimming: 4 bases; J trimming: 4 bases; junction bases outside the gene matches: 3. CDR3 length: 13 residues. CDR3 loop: CASSAAGGYGYTF. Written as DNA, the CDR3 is TGTGCCAGCAGTGCGGCAGGGGGCTATGGCTACACCTTC.

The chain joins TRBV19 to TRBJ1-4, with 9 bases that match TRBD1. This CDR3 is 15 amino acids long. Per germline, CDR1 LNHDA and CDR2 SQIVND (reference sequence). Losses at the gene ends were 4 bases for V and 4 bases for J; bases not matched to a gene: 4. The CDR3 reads CASSKGTGINEKLFF. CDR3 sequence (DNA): TGTGCCAGTAGTAAGGGGACAGGGATTAATGAAAAACTGTTTTTT.

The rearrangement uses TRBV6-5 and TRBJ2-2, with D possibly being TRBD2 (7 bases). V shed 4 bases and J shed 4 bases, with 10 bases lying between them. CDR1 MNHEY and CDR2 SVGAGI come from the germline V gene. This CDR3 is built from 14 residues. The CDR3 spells CASSWGGLTGELFF. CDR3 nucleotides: TGTGCCAGCAGTTGGGGGGGGCTCACCGGGGAGCTGTTTTTT.

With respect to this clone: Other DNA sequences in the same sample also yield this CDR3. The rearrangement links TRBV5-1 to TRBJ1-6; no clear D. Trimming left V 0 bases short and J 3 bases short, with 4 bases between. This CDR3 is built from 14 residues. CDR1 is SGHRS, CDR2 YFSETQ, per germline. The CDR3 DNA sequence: TGCGCCAGCAGCTTGGGCAGCTATAATTCACCCCTCCACTTT. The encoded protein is CASSLGSYNSPLHF.

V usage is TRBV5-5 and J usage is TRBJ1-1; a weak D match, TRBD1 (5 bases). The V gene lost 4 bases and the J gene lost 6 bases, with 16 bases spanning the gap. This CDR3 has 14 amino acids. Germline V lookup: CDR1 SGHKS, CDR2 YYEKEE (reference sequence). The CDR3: CASSIISGDPEAFF. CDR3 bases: TGTGCCAGCAGCATAATTTCTGGGGACCCTGAAGCTTTCTTT.

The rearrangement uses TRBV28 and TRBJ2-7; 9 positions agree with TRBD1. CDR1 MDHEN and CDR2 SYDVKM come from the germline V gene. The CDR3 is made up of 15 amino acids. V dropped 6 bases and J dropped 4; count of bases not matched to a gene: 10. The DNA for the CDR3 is TGTGCCAGCAGCAGACACGGGACAGGGATGTACGAGCAGTACTTC. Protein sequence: CASSRHGTGMYEQYF.

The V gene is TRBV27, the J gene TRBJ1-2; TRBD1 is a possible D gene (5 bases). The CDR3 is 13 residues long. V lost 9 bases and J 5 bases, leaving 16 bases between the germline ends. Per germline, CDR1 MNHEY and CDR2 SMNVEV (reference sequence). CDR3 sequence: CASYSRGNYGYTF. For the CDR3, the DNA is TGTGCCAGTTACTCCCGGGGGAATTATGGCTACACCTTC.

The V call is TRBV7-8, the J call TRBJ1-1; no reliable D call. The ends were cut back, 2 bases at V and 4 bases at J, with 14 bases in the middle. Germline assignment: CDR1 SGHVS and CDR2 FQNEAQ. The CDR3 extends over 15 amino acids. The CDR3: CASSLRSELTTEAFF. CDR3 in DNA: TGTGCCAGCAGCTTACGGTCCGAACTGACCACTGAAGCTTTCTTT.